Presented here are 7 T cell receptor beta chains from one specimen sequenced in a study of cytomegalovirus exposure and HLA in healthy donors. The PCR had 60 Vbeta and 13 Jbeta primers. Assay: immunoSEQ multiplex PCR; the TCRdb copy retains only in-frame clones and omits some. This table holds 150,000 to 200,000 clones, 80% found once. The sequencing input was PBMCs. The receptors shown here come from a man aged 25-40 years in good health and CMV-seropositive.

V gene TRBV30 combines with J gene TRBJ1-2; 7 bases match TRBD1. This CDR3 has 16 amino acids. V was clipped by 5 bases and J by 3 bases; unmatched bases: 15. The V gene's germline CDR1 is GTSNPN and CDR2 SVGIG (reference sequence). In DNA, the CDR3 is TGTGCCTGGTTCGGGGACATCACAGGGGATTACTATGGCTACACCTTC. It codes for CAWFGDITGDYYGYTF.

This chain joins TRBV5-6 and TRBJ2-7, with 11 bases aligning to TRBD2. With V trimmed by 4 bases and J by 3 bases, 9 bases remained unmatched. Germline V gene sequence: CDR1 SGHDT, CDR2 YYEEEE. The CDR3 contains 16 residues. The CDR3 loop is CASSALAGGVIYEQYF. Here the CDR3 DNA reads TGTGCCAGCAGCGCCCTAGCGGGGGGCGTTATCTACGAGCAGTACTTC.

This chain uses TRBV5-1 with TRBJ2-7, with 8 nucleotides matching TRBD1. The CDR3 runs 17 residues. Per germline, CDR1 SGHRS and CDR2 YFSETQ. V was clipped by 0 bases and J by 5 bases; unmatched bases: 13. DNA for the CDR3: TGCGCCAGCAGCTTGGGCCCGGACAGGGAGGTAGTAGACGAGCAGTACTTC. Translating it yields CASSLGPDREVVDEQYF.

This clone was counted between two and nine times. CDR3 sequence reads: CASKQQGADTEAFF. DNA of the CDR3: TGTGCCAGTAAACAACAGGGAGCGGACACTGAAGCTTTCTTT. The chain employs TRBV19 and TRBJ1-1; D is perhaps TRBD1 (6 bases). Trimming removed 7 bases at V and 3 bases at J, with 15 bases between. CDR1 LNHDA and CDR2 SQIVND come from the germline V gene (reference sequence). CDR3 length: 14 amino acids.

This clone appeared a few times. The chain carries TRBV27 and TRBJ2-5, with 12 positions matching TRBD2. V lost 2 bases and J lost 4; bases outside the gene matches: 8. Germline CDR1 and CDR2: MNHEY and SMNVEV (reference sequence). CDR3 length: 17 amino acids. CDR3 DNA sequence: TGTGCCAGCAGTTTAGGGGCTAGCGGGGGGGCCCGAGAGACCCAGTACTTC. Translating it yields CASSLGASGGARETQYF.

The chain carries TRBV10-3 and TRBJ2-6; 8 nucleotides line up with TRBD1. Unmatched junction bases numbered 8, after V lost 6 bases and J lost 4 bases. The length of the CDR3 is 16 residues. Germline-derived CDR1 and CDR2 are ENHRY and SYGVKD. CDR3 nucleotides: TGTGCCATCAGGGTGGACAGGGAGTCGGGGGCCAACGTCCTGACTTTC. It encodes CAIRVDRESGANVLTF.

The V gene is TRBV5-4, the J gene TRBJ2-5, with D hard to call. The CDR3 runs 15 residues. Germline CDR1 SGHNT, CDR2 YYREEE (reference sequence). V was clipped by 3 bases and J by 5 bases, with 17 bases between them. The CDR3 is CASSSPGPSSETQYF. CDR3 DNA sequence: TGTGCCAGCAGCTCACCGGGTCCCTCCTCGGAGACCCAGTACTTC.